This is a list of T cell receptor beta chains from one sample in a study of blood T cell repertoires in COVID-19. TCRdb keeps only in-frame clones here, not all; method: immunoSEQ multiplex PCR. The repertoire includes about 260,000 clones, under 90% of them detected once, and less than 5% sits in the top ten. The source material was peripheral blood. All receptors come from a man aged 55 to 70 with acute or convalescent COVID-19. CDR3s include the opening cysteine and the closing phenylalanine or tryptophan. The D gene is left open where the match is weak. The size entry is marked missing in some rows and otherwise reads once, few, many or a size class.

CDR3,DNA,D,size,V,J
CASSQDRLESSYSNQPQHF,TGCGCCAGCAGCCAAGATAGATTAGAAAGCTCTTATAGCAATCAGCCCCAGCATTTT,.,.,TRBV4-1,TRBJ1-5
CASSLRQGQETQYF,TGTGCCAGCAGCTTGAGACAGGGCCAAGAGACCCAGTACTTC,TRBD1,.,TRBV5-8,TRBJ2-5
CASSRTGGYGYTF,TGTGCCAGCAGCCGGACAGGGGGGTATGGCTACACCTTC,TRBD1,.,TRBV11-3,TRBJ1-2
CASSGGLAGGGELFF,TGTGCCAGCAGCGGGGGACTAGCGGGAGGCGGGGAGCTGTTTTTT,TRBD2,few,TRBV5-4,TRBJ2-2
CASSQELDYGYTF,TGTGCCAGCAGCCAAGAATTAGACTATGGCTACACCTTC,.,.,TRBV14,TRBJ1-2
CASSFRVPSPLHF,TGTGCCAGCAGCTTCCGCGTTCCTTCACCCCTCCACTTT,.,once,TRBV7-2,TRBJ1-6
CASSEALPSSGNTIYF,TGTGCCAGCAGTGAAGCGCTTCCGAGCTCTGGAAACACCATATATTTT,.,.,TRBV6-1,TRBJ1-3
CASSPGTSADTQYF,TGTGCCAGCAGCCCGGGGACTAGTGCCGATACGCAGTATTTT,TRBD2,once,TRBV7-3,TRBJ2-3
CASSLEAGQNYGYTF,TGTGCCAGCAGCTTAGAGGCGGGACAGAACTATGGCTACACCTTC,TRBD1,.,TRBV11-2,TRBJ1-2
CASSSGQSYEQYF,TGTGCCAGCAGCTCCGGACAGTCCTACGAGCAGTACTTC,.,.,TRBV28,TRBJ2-7
CASKWQGRGYGYTF,TGTGCCAGTAAATGGCAGGGAAGAGGCTATGGCTACACCTTC,.,.,TRBV19,TRBJ1-2
CAISDLSPGLAGTYTQYF,TGTGCCATCAGTGATCTGTCCCCGGGCCTAGCGGGGACCTATACGCAGTATTTT,TRBD2,.,TRBV10-3,TRBJ2-3
CASSLSAGLNEQYF,TGCGCCAGCAGCTTGTCGGCGGGCCTCAACGAGCAGTACTTC,.,.,TRBV5-1,TRBJ2-7
CASSLVVESTDTQYF,TGTGCCAGCAGCTTAGTCGTGGAGTCCACAGATACGCAGTATTTT,.,.,TRBV7-2,TRBJ2-3
CASSLVSFVGGPYEQYF,TGTGCCAGCAGCTTGGTTTCTTTTGTGGGAGGGCCCTACGAGCAGTACTTC,TRBD2,.,TRBV5-4,TRBJ2-7
CASSLTGRLAGVYQFF,TGTGCCAGCAGCTTAACGGGGAGACTAGCGGGAGTATACCAGTTCTTC,TRBD2,few,TRBV7-3,TRBJ2-1
CASGQGLRGNTEAFF,TGTGCCAGCGGACAGGGGCTAAGGGGGAACACTGAAGCTTTCTTT,TRBD1,.,TRBV5-8,TRBJ1-1
CAWSAGANYGYTF,TGTGCCTGGAGCGCAGGGGCTAACTATGGCTACACCTTC,.,few,TRBV30,TRBJ1-2
CASSSLWTANTGELFF,TGCGCCAGCAGCTCTCTGTGGACAGCCAACACCGGGGAGCTGTTTTTT,.,.,TRBV5-1,TRBJ2-2
CASSLDGRLAGDNEQFF,TGTGCCAGCAGCTTAGATGGCAGACTAGCGGGAGACAATGAGCAGTTCTTC,TRBD2,.,TRBV11-3,TRBJ2-1
CASSPLLADYLNMNTEAFF,TGTGCCAGCTCACCGTTATTGGCAGACTACCTAAACATGAACACTGAAGCTTTCTTT,.,.,TRBV18,TRBJ1-1
CASSPTPGTGINEQFF,TGTGCCAGCAGCCCTACCCCCGGGACAGGGATTAATGAGCAGTTCTTC,TRBD1,.,TRBV7-3,TRBJ2-1
CASRSGDRGVETQYF,TGTGCCAGCAGGAGCGGGGACAGGGGAGTAGAGACCCAGTACTTC,TRBD1,.,TRBV7-9,TRBJ2-5
CASSVSGGNTDTQYF,TGCGCCAGCTCCGTCTCGGGAGGGAATACAGATACGCAGTATTTT,TRBD2,.,TRBV5-1,TRBJ2-3
CASSALTEYNEKLFF,TGTGCCAGCAGCGCCCTGACAGAATATAATGAAAAACTGTTTTTT,.,once,TRBV9,TRBJ1-4
CASSLDSGAGNTIYF,TGCGCCAGCAGTCTGGACAGCGGGGCTGGAAACACCATATATTTT,.,.,TRBV23-1,TRBJ1-3
CATSDAVAQETQYF,TGTGCCACCAGTGATGCTGTAGCCCAAGAGACCCAGTACTTC,.,.,TRBV24-1,TRBJ2-5
CASSFRTGLWVCEKLFF,TGTGCCAGCAGCTTCCGGACAGGTTTGTGGGTGTGTGAAAAACTGTTTTTT,TRBD1,once,TRBV7-2,TRBJ1-4
CASSQERTGNNQPQHF,TGTGCCAGCAGCCAAGAGCGAACGGGAAATAATCAGCCCCAGCATTTT,.,few,TRBV3-1/TRBV3-2,TRBJ1-5
CAISDPGGATDTQYF,TGTGCCATCAGTGACCCAGGGGGCGCGACGGATACGCAGTATTTT,TRBD1,.,TRBV10-3,TRBJ2-3
CASSPRSLLQGPNEKLFF,TGTGCCAGCAGTCCCCGGTCACTTCTACAGGGGCCAAATGAAAAACTGTTTTTT,TRBD1,.,TRBV28,TRBJ1-4
CASSFQPGQGAREQYF,TGTGCCAGCAGTTTTCAGCCGGGACAGGGGGCAAGGGAGCAGTACTTC,TRBD1,.,TRBV28,TRBJ2-7
CASSADRGLNTEAFF,TGTGCCAGTAGTGCGGACAGGGGGCTGAACACTGAAGCTTTCTTT,TRBD1,.,TRBV19,TRBJ1-1
CSASSRDRGDQPQHF,TGCAGTGCTAGTTCCCGGGACAGGGGGGATCAGCCCCAGCATTTT,TRBD1,.,TRBV20-1,TRBJ1-5
CASSLVLAPTDTQYF,TGTGCCAGCAGCTTGGTATTGGCCCCCACAGATACGCAGTATTTT,.,.,TRBV5-8,TRBJ2-3
CAWSSRGGNTEAFF,TGTGCCTGGAGTTCTAGGGGGGGGAACACTGAAGCTTTCTTT,.,.,TRBV30,TRBJ1-1
CSATTSGTGELFF,TGCAGCGCCACGACTAGCGGAACCGGGGAGCTGTTTTTT,TRBD2,.,TRBV29-1,TRBJ2-2